This T cell receptor beta chain comes out of a study of cytomegalovirus exposure and HLA in healthy donors. This clone was seen just once. With 60 Vbeta and 13 Jbeta primers, the PCR was carried out. Measured with immunoSEQ multiplex PCR; TCRdb has only the in-frame clones, and not every one. The sample has roughly 160,000 clones; roughly 80% are singletons. This CDR3 is built from 15 residues. CDR1 and CDR2 from the germline V gene are MNHEY and SVGAGI. With 5 bases clipped from V and 4 bases from J, the junction kept 9 bases outside the gene matches. The rearrangement links TRBV6-5 to TRBJ1-2; the match to TRBD1 covers 8 bases. Sequencing used PBMCs. The clonotype comes from a man aged 25 to 40 in good health and CMV-seronegative. The CDR3 is CASSRTGRSSYGYTF. The CDR3, as DNA: TGTGCCAGCAGTCGGACAGGGAGGTCTTCCTATGGCTACACCTTC.